One sample yielded the 9 T cell receptor beta chains listed below, sequenced in a study of shared clonotypes between healthy human individuals. The method was immunoSEQ multiplex PCR; TCRdb's version includes in-frame clones alone and lacks a portion of them. The repertoire holds around 1,900,000 clones, with roughly 93% as singletons. The naive CD8 fraction comprised CD45RO-negative cells positively selected for CCR7 and excluded terminally differentiated effector memory CD45RA+ cells. Sequencing was performed on naive CD8+ T cells from PBMCs. The origin of the receptors is a man in his late teens or twenties in good health. Some clones in this sample may be carry-over from other donors' samples.

The V call is TRBV7-9, the J call TRBJ2-7, with D possibly matching TRBD1 (6 bases). Germline values: CDR1 SEHNR, CDR2 FQNEAQ (reference sequence). The CDR3 has 16 amino acids. Trimming took 4 bases from V and 2 from J, leaving 18 bases between them. The CDR3 DNA sequence: TGTGCCAGCAGCTGGACTGTGGAGGACAGAACCTACGAGCAGTACTTC. Translation gives CASSWTVEDRTYEQYF.

The J gene is TRBJ2-1, the V gene TRBV19; TRBD1 might be the D (5 bases). CDR3 length equals 13 residues. V dropped 4 bases and J dropped 7 bases, with 11 bases sitting between them. Germline CDR1 reads LNHDA; CDR2 reads SQIVND (reference sequence). In nucleotides, the CDR3 is TGTGCCAGTAGTAGGCAGGGTATTAATGAGCAGTTCTTC. Translated, it gives CASSRQGINEQFF.

The CDR3 nucleotides are TGTGCCAGCAGCTTACGGGGGGAGTCAGATCTTCACTCGAGCTCCTACGAGCAGTACTTC. Translating it yields CASSLRGESDLHSSSYEQYF. The rearrangement joins TRBV7-7 to TRBJ2-7; 7 nucleotides match TRBD2. The V and J ends lost 2 bases and 0 bases, in that order; junction bases with no gene match: 19. Germline-derived CDR1 and CDR2 are SSHAT and FNYEAQ (reference sequence). The length of the CDR3 is 20 residues.

The V gene is TRBV5-1, the J gene TRBJ2-2; no reliable D call. Germline CDR1 is SGHRS and CDR2 is YFSETQ. V shed 8 bases and J shed 3 bases, with 8 bases lying between them. The CDR3 spans 12 residues. The CDR3 spells CASTFDTGELFF. Here the CDR3 DNA reads TGCGCCAGTACTTTCGACACCGGGGAGCTGTTTTTT.

The chain has TRBV28 and TRBJ1-2; D uncertain. V lost 5 bases to trimming and J lost 4 bases, with 17 bases between them. The CDR3 spans 15 residues. The germline CDR1 and CDR2 sequences are MDHEN and SYDVKM. CDR3 protein: CASSPGLGSGYGYTF. The CDR3 region has the DNA TGTGCCAGCAGTCCCGGCCTGGGGAGCGGCTATGGCTACACCTTC.

Turning to this clone: The sample contains more than one DNA sequence encoding this CDR3. The genes are TRBV6-5 and TRBJ2-1; D possibly corresponds to TRBD2 (5 bases). The CDR3 contains 14 residues. Germline CDR1 MNHEY, CDR2 SVGAGI. V lost 0 bases and J 7 bases, leaving 10 bases between the germline ends. CDR3 residues: CASSYSRGRNEQFF. Here the CDR3 DNA reads TGTGCCAGCAGTTACTCGAGAGGGCGTAATGAGCAGTTCTTC.

This chain connects TRBV5-1 to TRBJ1-4; 8 bases fit TRBD1. The CDR3 runs 15 residues. Germline V gene data show CDR1 as SGHRS and CDR2 as YFSETQ. V was pared by 4 bases and J by 7 bases, with 9 bases of the junction left unmatched. The CDR3: CASSPDRAPGEKLFF. The CDR3 region has the DNA TGCGCCAGCAGCCCGGACAGGGCCCCTGGTGAAAAACTGTTTTTT. Drawing the rest from reference TRBV5-1 and TRBJ1-4, the complete variable domain is KAGVTQTPRYLIKTRGQQVTLSCSPISGHRSVSWYQQTPGQGLQFLFEYFSETQRNKGNFPGRFSGRQFSNSRSEMNVSTLELGDSALYLCASSPDRAPGEKLFFGSGTQLSVL.

This sequence joins TRBV27 and TRBJ2-3; 11 bases are a match to TRBD2. The trim removed 8 bases at V and 2 bases at J, leaving 21 bases unmatched. The CDR3 totals 20 residues. Germline V gives CDR1 MNHEY, CDR2 SMNVEV (reference sequence). The chain's CDR3 is CASVMWSGTSGPGHTDTQYF. DNA for the CDR3: TGTGCCAGCGTAATGTGGTCCGGGACTAGCGGCCCCGGGCACACAGATACGCAGTATTTT.

This chain links TRBV10-3 with TRBJ1-3; the D is unclear. V dropped 2 bases and J dropped 0 bases, with 8 bases sitting between them. Germline CDR1 reads ENHRY; CDR2 reads SYGVKD. The CDR3 has 15 residues. The CDR3, as DNA: TGTGCCATCAGTGAGCTCCGAATCTCTGGAAACACCATATATTTT. It codes for CAISELRISGNTIYF.